One sample yielded the 20 T cell receptor beta chains listed below, sequenced in a study of technical replicates of blood from a few donors (dated by TCRdb to about 2017). Library construction relied on the immunoSEQ multiplex PCR assay. TCRdb stores this immuneACCESS table with in-frame sequences only. Part of the clones is absent; in the studies checked, under half of the shortfall reflects unresolved V genes, and no reason is known for the rest. Counted in this sample were tens of thousands of clones; approximately 97% of them appeared once. Roughly 0.2% of the sample comes from the top ten. Sequencing was carried out using T cells isolated from PBMCs. All receptors come from a human donor in good health.

V and J are TRBV6-4 and TRBJ2-3, with 9 bases that match TRBD2. The V segment lost 6 bases and the J segment 5 bases; nucleotides outside the gene matches: 9. The CDR3 consists of 15 residues. Germline V gene data show CDR1 as MRHNA and CDR2 as SNTAGT. This chain's CDR3 is CASSYSGSGGDTQYF. For the CDR3, the DNA is TGTGCCAGCAGCTATAGCGGGAGTGGAGGAGATACGCAGTATTTT.

The chain has TRBV27 and TRBJ1-2; possibly TRBD1 for D (6 bases). Trimming shortened V by 5 bases and J by 5 bases, and 12 bases separated the two germline ends. Looked up from germline, CDR1 is MNHEY and CDR2 is SMNVEV (reference sequence). CDR3 length: 13 residues. The CDR3 DNA sequence: TGTGCCAGCAGTCGGACAGCCTCGTATGGCTACACCTTC. As protein: CASSRTASYGYTF.

This clone appeared a single time. The chain has TRBV25-1 and TRBJ1-2, with 7 bases aligning to TRBD1. Trimming removed 3 bases from V and 8 bases from J; junction bases left unmatched: 18. This CDR3 has 17 residues. Per the germline V gene, CDR1 is MGHDK and CDR2 is SYGVNS. This CDR3 is CASSEGQGVRRCYGYTF. CDR3 nucleotide sequence: TGTGCCAGCAGTGAGGGGCAGGGGGTACGACGTTGTTACGGCTACACCTTC.

The genes are TRBV5-4 and TRBJ1-1, with 8 positions matching TRBD1. This CDR3 comprises 15 residues. From germline, CDR1 is SGHNT and CDR2 YYREEE (reference sequence). The J segment lost 11 bases and the V segment lost 0 bases, leaving 12 bases of the junction unmatched. CDR3 sequence (DNA): TGTGCCAGCAGCTTGGAGGGGACAGGCGCTTTTGAGGCTTTCTTT. It encodes CASSLEGTGAFEAFF.

The genes are TRBV30 and TRBJ2-3; D perhaps matches TRBD1 (5 bases). V lost 5 bases and J lost 4, with 16 bases in between. CDR1 is GTSNPN and CDR2 is SVGIG in the germline V gene (reference sequence). The CDR3 contains 14 residues. The CDR3 DNA reads as TGTGCCTGGGGCCAGCAGGGTTTCGCAGATACGCAGTATTTT. It codes for CAWGQQGFADTQYF.

V usage is TRBV13 and J usage is TRBJ2-7, with D unresolved. V lost 5 bases and J 4 bases, leaving 9 bases between the germline ends. From germline, CDR1 is PRHDT and CDR2 FYEKMQ (reference sequence). The CDR3 is made up of 12 amino acids. CDR3 DNA sequence: TGTGCCAGCAGCCGTATGAGTTACGAGCAGTACTTC. This gives the protein CASSRMSYEQYF.

This chain joins TRBV6-5 and TRBJ2-2, with D possibly matching TRBD2 (6 bases). The CDR3 length is 16 residues. The V end was cut by 4 bases, the J end by 3 bases, with 15 bases between. Germline-derived CDR1 and CDR2 are MNHEY and SVGAGI. CDR3 amino acids: CASSWTLPGDTGELFF. CDR3 coding DNA: TGTGCCAGCAGTTGGACCCTGCCGGGGGACACCGGGGAGCTGTTTTTT.

This chain connects TRBV7-8 to TRBJ1-1; D not resolved. The CDR3 is 14 amino acids. V lost 6 bases, J lost 6 bases, and 17 bases lay in between. Germline loops: CDR1 SGHVS, CDR2 FQNEAQ. CDR3 region: CASRSTVNGPEAFF. The CDR3 nucleotides read TGTGCCAGCAGATCGACGGTCAATGGGCCTGAAGCTTTCTTT.

This rearrangement joins TRBV5-6 to TRBJ2-7, with D possibly TRBD2 on 5 matching bases. The V end lost 4 bases, the J end lost 0 bases, and 20 bases lay between the germline ends. Germline V lookup: CDR1 SGHDT, CDR2 YYEEEE. This CDR3 has 17 residues. The CDR3 is CASSPGLGSLFSYEQYF. Written as DNA, the CDR3 is TGTGCCAGCAGCCCCGGACTGGGCAGCCTCTTCTCCTACGAGCAGTACTTC.

The chain combines TRBV6-5 with TRBJ1-5, with 9 bases matching TRBD1. The V segment lost 6 bases and the J segment 7 bases; nucleotides outside the gene matches: 4. CDR1 MNHEY and CDR2 SVGAGI come from the germline V gene. The CDR3 is 13 amino acids. This chain's CDR3 is CASSDRGNQPQHF. The CDR3 nucleotides read TGTGCCAGCAGCGACAGGGGGAACCAGCCCCAGCATTTT.

Comment on this clone: In this CDR3 the conserved last residue, phenylalanine or tryptophan, is missing, so a read error is likely. The DNA is left out, because the CDR3 cannot be placed on it with certainty; the CDR3 is given as TCRdb lists it. CDR3 amino acids: CASSFLLTGNSPG. The rearrangement links TRBV7-9 to TRBJ1-1; the D call in the table, TRBD1, was not verified against the DNA. Including both end residues, the CDR3 is 13 amino acids long. Germline lookup yields CDR1 SEHNR and CDR2 FQNEAQ (reference sequence).

The gene calls are TRBV2 and TRBJ2-1, with 11 bases aligning to TRBD1. The J segment lost 8 bases and the V segment lost 4 bases, leaving 4 bases of the junction unmatched. This CDR3 has 14 residues. Germline CDR1 and CDR2: SNHLY and FYNNEI. This chain's CDR3 is CASSGTGGLDEQFF. The CDR3 coding sequence is TGTGCCAGCAGTGGGACAGGGGGCCTCGATGAGCAGTTCTTC.

This clone was seen once. The chain combines TRBV11-2 with TRBJ1-2, with D unresolved. The CDR3 runs to 12 residues. Germline CDR1 and CDR2: SGHAT and FQNNGV. Trimming took off 5 bases at V and 5 bases at J, with 9 bases between the two ends. CDR3 sequence (DNA): TGTGCCAGCAGCCCCTCAGTTTATGGCTACACCTTC. Protein: CASSPSVYGYTF.

The chain carries TRBV29-1 and TRBJ1-2; tentatively, D is TRBD1 (6 bases). Deletions cut 3 bases from V and 6 bases from J, with 14 bases between. In germline, CDR1 is SQVTM, CDR2 ANQGSEA. The CDR3 consists of 13 residues. CDR3 sequence: CSVDRGLKDGYTF. The DNA of the CDR3 is TGCAGCGTTGACAGGGGCCTGAAGGATGGCTACACCTTC. The whole variable domain, remainder taken from reference TRBV29-1 and TRBJ1-2, is SAVISQKPSRDICQRGTSLTIQCQVDSQVTMMFWYRQQPGQSLTLIATANQGSEATYESGFVIDKFPISRPNLTFSTLTVSNMSPEDSSIYLCSVDRGLKDGYTFGSGTRLTVV.

This clone was counted once. The chain employs TRBV4-1 and TRBJ1-1, with TRBD1 as a possible D gene (5 bases). The CDR3 is 13 residues long. The germline V gene encodes CDR1 MGHRA and CDR2 YSYEKL. The germline V and J ends were trimmed by 4 bases and 5 bases, with 11 bases remaining between them. The CDR3 coding sequence is TGCGCCAGCAGCCTCAGGGATGGTACTGAAGCTTTCTTT. Its translation: CASSLRDGTEAFF.

The J gene is TRBJ2-2, the V gene TRBV11-2; D is possibly TRBD2 (5 bases). Germline CDR1 SGHAT, CDR2 FQNNGV. The CDR3 has 18 amino acids. Trimming took off 0 bases at V and 0 bases at J, with 14 bases between the two ends. In DNA, the CDR3 is TGTGCCAGCAGCTTAGATGCGCTAGCTAGGGCGAACACCGGGGAGCTGTTTTTT. Its translation is CASSLDALARANTGELFF.

The V call is TRBV27, the J call TRBJ1-1, with TRBD1 as a possible D gene (6 bases). This CDR3 comprises 17 residues. The V gene's germline CDR1 is MNHEY and CDR2 SMNVEV (reference sequence). The V and J ends lost 3 bases and 4 bases respectively, with 21 bases between them. Here the CDR3 DNA reads TGTGCCAGCAGTTTTTTCTCGGCACCACGGGGGGCCACTGAAGCTTTCTTT. As protein: CASSFFSAPRGATEAFF.

CDR3 amino acids: CASSGPTRQLQPNYGYTF. The CDR3 nucleotides read TGTGCCAGCAGTGGACCCACAAGACAGTTACAACCTAACTATGGCTACACCTTC. The chain carries TRBV6-1 and TRBJ1-2; D is perhaps TRBD1 (5 bases). The CDR3 covers 18 residues. Trimming removed 4 bases from V and 0 bases from J, with 21 bases in between. Germline V gives CDR1 MNHNS, CDR2 SASEGT.

The genes are TRBV19 and TRBJ2-1; D possibly corresponds to TRBD1 (5 bases). V was clipped by 5 bases and J by 9 bases, with 23 bases between them. CDR1 LNHDA and CDR2 SQIVND come from the germline V gene (reference sequence). This CDR3 is built from 16 residues. The CDR3 spells CASSVTRTLRRGEQFF. The CDR3 DNA sequence: TGTGCCAGTAGTGTTACCCGGACACTAAGACGAGGTGAGCAGTTCTTC.

The chain recombines TRBV5-1 with TRBJ2-5, with 9 bases matching TRBD2. Germline trimming cut 0 bases from V and 3 bases from J; bases unmatched to any gene: 3. The CDR3 is 15 amino acids. Looked up from germline, CDR1 is SGHRS and CDR2 is YFSETQ. The CDR3, as DNA: TGCGCCAGCAGCTTGGGACTAGCGGCCGAAGAGACCCAGTACTTC. The encoded protein is CASSLGLAAEETQYF.